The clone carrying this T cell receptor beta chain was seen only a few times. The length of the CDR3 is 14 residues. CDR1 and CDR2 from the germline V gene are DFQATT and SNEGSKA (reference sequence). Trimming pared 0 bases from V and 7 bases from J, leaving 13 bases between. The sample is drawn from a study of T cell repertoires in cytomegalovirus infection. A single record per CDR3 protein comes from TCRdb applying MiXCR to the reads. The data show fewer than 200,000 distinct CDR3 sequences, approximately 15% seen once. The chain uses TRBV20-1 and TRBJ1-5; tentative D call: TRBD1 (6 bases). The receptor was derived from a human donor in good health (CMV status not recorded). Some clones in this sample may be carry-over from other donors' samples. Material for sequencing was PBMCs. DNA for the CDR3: TGCAGTGCTAGAGATACAGGGAGTATACAGCCCCAGCATTTT. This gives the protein CSARDTGSIQPQHF.